The sequence of this T cell receptor (beta chain) was determined in a study of beta chain features in type 1 diabetes. Study-wide results and limits: Patients with Type 1 diabetes showed moderately but significantly shorter TCRB CDR3s in all four CD4+ subsets.

In the case of this clone: Its antigen is still unknown. Germline and junction disagree at one end, which may indicate a read error.

The CDR3 is 12 residues long. Germline V lookup: CDR1 SGHRS, CDR2 YFSETQ. It was via CD45RO/CCR7/CD25/CD127/CD95/CD27 that CD4+ naive, central memory, regulatory and stem cell-like memory cells were sorted. Isolated RNA was reverse transcribed in full, so expressed TCRB transcripts were sequenced. Sequencing used immunoSEQ multiplex PCR; TCRdb keeps in-frame clones, though not all of them. The table records 140,000 to 150,000 clones, under 11% of them present only once. The sample was naive CD4+ T cells from blood. This chain uses TRBV5-1 with TRBJ2-1; D is possibly TRBD2 (6 bases). This receptor was identified in a man between 18 and 29 years old in good health. Here the CDR3 DNA reads TGTGCCAGCAGCTTGGCCAGCGGGGAGCAGTTCTTC. Translating gives CASSLASGEQFF.